The rows below give T cell receptor beta chains drawn from one sample of a study of T cell repertoires in ileal Crohn's disease. Assay used: immunoSEQ multiplex PCR; TCRdb lists only in-frame clones, some missing. The sample contains approximately 5,100 clones, around 85% of which appear only once. The specimen sequenced was ileal tissue. The source is an adult with Crohn's disease. Both conserved end residues are trimmed from each CDR3.

v_call	cdr3_aa
TRBV6-1	ASSEGVGAGGQPQH
TRBV29-1	SGDFGGSDTQY
TRBV2	ASGSGGYLSTDTQY
TRBV28	ASSSVLTEAF
TRBV6-5	ASRPWTGGSPLH
TRBV27	ASSFKKWGGSSYEQY
TRBV2	ASSETGTGAR
TRBV7-2	ASSLGGGSSVRDTQY
TRBV30	AWSRQGLSGEKLF
TRBV30	ACIQESAQITQY
TRBV5-1	ASSLGAGAKNIQY
TRBV4-3	ASSQAGDRRAEKLF
TRBV11-2	ASSPQISGNTIY
TRBV2	ASSEIAGGPGNEQF
TRBV6-5	ASRPPDSSYEQY
TRBV4-2	ASSPPGHTYNEQF
TRBV6-5	ASREAGETQY
TRBV2	ASRSPRGTNNEQF
TRBV18	ASSPGIDRDYGYT
TRBV9	ASSVEAVYNSPLH
TRBV11-1	ASSLERAGNTIY
TRBV5-4	ASRTAMNTEAF
TRBV30	AWSMGQGGQPQH
TRBV30	AFQRVTDTQY
TRBV4-1	ASSLSPGSTDTQY
TRBV7-8	ASSYRDRVRNSPLH
TRBV5-4	ASTGEGQGGSTEAF
TRBV7-6	ASSLGGQLNEKLF
TRBV30	AWSFVRTGATNEQF
TRBV6-5	ASSPGWADTQY
TRBV19	ASNGQGETQY
TRBV19	ASSMVTGNEQF
TRBV6-6	ASSRHVTYEQY
TRBV4-1	ASSSDRGGYEQY
TRBV10-1	ASSERTSGNNEQF
TRBV5-1	ASSLVVGLTTEAF
TRBV7-2	ASSSLIVGTDTQY
TRBV2	ASSDQGNGYEQY
TRBV5-1	ASSLGLLAGKNEQF
TRBV6-4	ASSDSSSGGAEEQF
TRBV30	AWVGVDGGKRTEAF
TRBV19	ASLWGTGGYNEQF
TRBV19	ASSIVWGRSEEQY
TRBV30	AWSDGQGKLSGANVLT
TRBV5-8	ASRARTGSSYNEQF
TRBV10-2	ASLPRDNSGNTIY
TRBV25-1	ASRPTAHTDTQY
TRBV10-2	ASSPGTDYEQY
TRBV28	ASSSGDKRYGYT
TRBV11-3	ASSLGAGDTDTQY
TRBV18	ASSPGGGLNTEAF
TRBV4-2	ASSQGEVGQGNEQF
TRBV2	ASSAHEEAPLH
TRBV7-2	ASSFSGHTNTGELF
TRBV9	ASSVGTGDNQPQH